This T cell receptor beta chain is drawn from a study of T cells in Graves' hyperthyroidism and ophthalmopathy. Study as a whole: Before treatment of any kind, peripheral blood was taken at initial diagnosis. General study findings and limits: Patients with ophthalmopathy were separated from those with stable hyperthyroidism by a 13 V-J model. Appearing also in blood were most of the thyroid clonotypes expanded above 0.001.

Concerning this clonotype itself: Its antigen is not identified.

The CDR3 covers 14 residues. V was pared by 5 bases and J by 3 bases, with 14 bases between. CDR1 is SGHTA and CDR2 is FQGNSA in the germline V gene. From RNA transcripts, TCR beta CDR3 regions were amplified. First-round RT-PCR with HTBI primers amplified the TCR CDR3 region. MiXCR was run by TCRdb on the multiplex PCR reads, yielding one entry per CDR3 protein. The sample lists over 700,000 distinct CDR3 sequences; about 35% were seen once. This TCR was sampled from a woman aged 40-49 years with Graves' hyperthyroidism. The chain recombines TRBV7-2 with TRBJ2-7; TRBD1 is a possible D gene (6 bases). Sequencing used blood. This CDR3 reads CASSLQGYNYEQYF. In DNA form, the CDR3 reads TGTGCCAGCAGCCTCCAGGGGTATAACTACGAGCAGTACTTC.